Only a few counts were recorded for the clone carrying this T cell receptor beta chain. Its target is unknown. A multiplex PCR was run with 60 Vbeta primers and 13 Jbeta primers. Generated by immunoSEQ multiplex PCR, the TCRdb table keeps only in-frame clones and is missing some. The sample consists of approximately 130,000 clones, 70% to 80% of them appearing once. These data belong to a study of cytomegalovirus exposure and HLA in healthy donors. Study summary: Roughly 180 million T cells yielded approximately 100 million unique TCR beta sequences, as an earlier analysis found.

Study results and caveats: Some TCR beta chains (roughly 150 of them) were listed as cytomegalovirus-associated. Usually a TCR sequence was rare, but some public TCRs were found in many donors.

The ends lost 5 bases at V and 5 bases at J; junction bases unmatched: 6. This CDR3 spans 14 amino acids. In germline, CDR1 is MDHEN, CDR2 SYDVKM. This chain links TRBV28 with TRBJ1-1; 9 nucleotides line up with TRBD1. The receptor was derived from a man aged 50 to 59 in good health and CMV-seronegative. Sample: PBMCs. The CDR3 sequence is CASSLQGAWTEAFF. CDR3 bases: TGTGCCAGCAGTCTACAGGGGGCTTGGACTGAAGCTTTCTTT.